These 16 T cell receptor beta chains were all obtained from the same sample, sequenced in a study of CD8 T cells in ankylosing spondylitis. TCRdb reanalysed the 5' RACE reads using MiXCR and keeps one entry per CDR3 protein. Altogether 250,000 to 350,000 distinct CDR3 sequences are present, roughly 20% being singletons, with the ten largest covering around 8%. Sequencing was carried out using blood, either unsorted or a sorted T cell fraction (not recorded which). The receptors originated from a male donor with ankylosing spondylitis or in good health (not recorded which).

CDR3 region: CASSLASGRGDIQYF. CDR3 coding DNA: TGTGCCAGCAGCTTGGCTAGCGGGAGAGGTGACATTCAGTACTTC. V gene TRBV5-6 combines with J gene TRBJ2-4, with 10 nucleotides matching TRBD2. This CDR3 is 15 amino acids long. The germline CDR1 and CDR2 sequences are SGHDT and YYEEEE. With 0 bases clipped from V and 8 bases from J, the junction kept 5 bases outside the gene matches.

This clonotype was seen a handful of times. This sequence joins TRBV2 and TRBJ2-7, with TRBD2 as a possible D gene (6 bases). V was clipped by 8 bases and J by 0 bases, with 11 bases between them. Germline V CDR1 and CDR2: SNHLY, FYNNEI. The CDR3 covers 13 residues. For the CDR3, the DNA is TGTGCCAGCCTGCGGGGAAGCTCCTACGAGCAGTACGTC. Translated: CASLRGSSYEQYV.

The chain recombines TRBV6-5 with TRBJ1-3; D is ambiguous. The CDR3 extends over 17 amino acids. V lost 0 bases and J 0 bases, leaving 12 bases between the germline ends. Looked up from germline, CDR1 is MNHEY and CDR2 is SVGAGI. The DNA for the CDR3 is TGTGCCAGCAGTTACTCGAGTTCGGGGAGCTCTGGAAACACCATATATTTT. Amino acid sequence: CASSYSSSGSSGNTIYF.

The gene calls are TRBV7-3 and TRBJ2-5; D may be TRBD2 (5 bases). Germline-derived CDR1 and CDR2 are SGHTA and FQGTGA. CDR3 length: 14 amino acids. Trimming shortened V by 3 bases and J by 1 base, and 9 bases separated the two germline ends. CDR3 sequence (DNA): TGTGCCAGCAGCTTGAACGGGATCCAAGAGACCCAGTACTTC. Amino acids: CASSLNGIQETQYF.

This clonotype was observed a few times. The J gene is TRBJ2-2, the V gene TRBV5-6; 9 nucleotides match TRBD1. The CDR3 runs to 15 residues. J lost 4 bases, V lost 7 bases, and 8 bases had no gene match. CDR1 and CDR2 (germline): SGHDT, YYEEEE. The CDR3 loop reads CASATGGRGTGELFF. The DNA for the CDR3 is TGTGCCAGCGCCACAGGGGGCCGTGGCACCGGGGAGCTGTTTTTT.

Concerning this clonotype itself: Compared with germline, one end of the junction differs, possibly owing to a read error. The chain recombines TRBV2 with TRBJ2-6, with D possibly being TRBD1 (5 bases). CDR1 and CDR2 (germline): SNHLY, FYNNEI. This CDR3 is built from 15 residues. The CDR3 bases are TGTGCCAGCAGGGAAATGGAATCTGGGGCCAACGGCCTGACTTTC. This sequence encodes CASREMESGANGLTF.

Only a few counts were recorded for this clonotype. The CDR3 loop is CASSLGGYGVNEQFF. The CDR3 bases are TGCGCCAGCAGCTTGGGGGGCTACGGAGTGAATGAGCAGTTCTTC. This chain uses TRBV5-1 with TRBJ2-1, with D possibly being TRBD1 (5 bases). The CDR3 consists of 15 residues. V dropped 0 bases and J dropped 7 bases, with 14 bases sitting between them. Per the germline V gene, CDR1 is SGHRS and CDR2 is YFSETQ.

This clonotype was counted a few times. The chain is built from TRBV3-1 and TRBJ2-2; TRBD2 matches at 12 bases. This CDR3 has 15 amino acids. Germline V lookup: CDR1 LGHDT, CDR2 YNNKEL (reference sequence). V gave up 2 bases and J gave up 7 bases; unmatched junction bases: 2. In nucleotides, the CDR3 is TGTGCCAGCAGCCAAACGACTAGCGGGAGCGGGGAGCTGTTTTTT. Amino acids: CASSQTTSGSGELFF.

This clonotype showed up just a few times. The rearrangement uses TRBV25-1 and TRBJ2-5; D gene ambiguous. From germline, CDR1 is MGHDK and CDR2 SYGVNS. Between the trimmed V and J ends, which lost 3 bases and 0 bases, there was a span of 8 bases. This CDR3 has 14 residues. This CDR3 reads CASSEKEYQETQYF. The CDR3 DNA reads TGTGCCAGCAGTGAGAAGGAGTACCAAGAGACCCAGTACTTC.

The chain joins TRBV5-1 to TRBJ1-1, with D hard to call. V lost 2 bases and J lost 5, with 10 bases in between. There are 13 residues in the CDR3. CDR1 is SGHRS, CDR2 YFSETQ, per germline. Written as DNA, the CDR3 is TGCGCCAGCAGCTTACATGGGGAAACTGAAGCTTTCTTT. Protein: CASSLHGETEAFF.

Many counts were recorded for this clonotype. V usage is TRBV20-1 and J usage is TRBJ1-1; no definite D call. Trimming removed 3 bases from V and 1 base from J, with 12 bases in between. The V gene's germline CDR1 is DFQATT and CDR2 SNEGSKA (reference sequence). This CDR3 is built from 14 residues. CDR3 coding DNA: TGCAGTGCTAGCGTTTTGTGGGGGAACACTGAAGCTTTCTTT. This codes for CSASVLWGNTEAFF.

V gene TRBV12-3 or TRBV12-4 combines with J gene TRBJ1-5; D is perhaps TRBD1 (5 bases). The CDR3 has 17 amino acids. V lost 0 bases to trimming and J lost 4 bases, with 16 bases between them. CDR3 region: CASSLARWQGENQPQHF. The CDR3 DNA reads TGTGCCAGCAGTTTAGCAAGGTGGCAGGGAGAAAATCAGCCCCAGCATTTT.

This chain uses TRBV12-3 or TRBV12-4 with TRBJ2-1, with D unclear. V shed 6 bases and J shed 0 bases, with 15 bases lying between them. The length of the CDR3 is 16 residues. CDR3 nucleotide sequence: TGTGCCAGCAGGCCCCCAGACCTTTACTCCTACAATGAGCAGTTCTTC. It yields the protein CASRPPDLYSYNEQFF.

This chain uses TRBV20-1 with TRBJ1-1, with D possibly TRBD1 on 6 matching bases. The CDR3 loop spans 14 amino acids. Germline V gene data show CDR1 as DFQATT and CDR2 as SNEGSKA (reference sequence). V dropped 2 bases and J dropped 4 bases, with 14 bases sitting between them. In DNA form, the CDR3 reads TGCAGTGCTAGACTGCTAGGGGGGAGCACTGAAGCTTTCTTT. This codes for CSARLLGGSTEAFF.

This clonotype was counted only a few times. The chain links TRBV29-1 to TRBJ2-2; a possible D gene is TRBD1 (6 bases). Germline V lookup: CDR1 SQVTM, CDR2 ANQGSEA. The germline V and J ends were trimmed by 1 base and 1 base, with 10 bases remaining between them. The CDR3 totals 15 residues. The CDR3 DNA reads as TGCAGCGTTGAAGGGGGACATCTGAACACCGGGGAGCTGTTTTTT. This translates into CSVEGGHLNTGELFF.

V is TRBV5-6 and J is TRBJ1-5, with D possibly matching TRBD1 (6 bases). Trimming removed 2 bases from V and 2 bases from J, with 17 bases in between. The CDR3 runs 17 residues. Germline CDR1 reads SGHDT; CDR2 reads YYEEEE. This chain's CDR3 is CASSLLIQGHGNQPQHF. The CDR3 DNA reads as TGTGCCAGCAGCTTACTAATTCAGGGGCACGGCAATCAGCCCCAGCATTTT.